Reported below is one T cell receptor (beta chain). What it binds is unknown. TCRdb keeps only in-frame clones here, not all; method: immunoSEQ multiplex PCR. The repertoire holds 130,000 or so clones, with over 85% as singletons. The data originate from a study of T cell responses to AZD1222 COVID-19 vaccine. Study results and limitations: As reported, nearly half of all spike-specific TCRs target variant regions that are unmutated. The study found Spike-specific TCR breadth and depth rose after two AZD1222 doses. Most donors were white British, females outnumbered males, and clonal diversity was possibly underestimated.

V lost 2 bases and J 6 bases, leaving 22 bases between the germline ends. The length of the CDR3 is 17 residues. Germline V gene sequence: CDR1 SGHVS, CDR2 FQNEAQ. The source of this sequence is an adult in good health. This specimen was peripheral blood, taken on day 0 of AZD1222 vaccination. This chain connects TRBV7-8 to TRBJ1-1, with a possible D match to TRBD1 (5 bases). This CDR3 is CASSLFSLSGQGPEAFF. For the CDR3, the DNA is TGTGCCAGCAGCTTATTTTCGCTTTCGGGGCAGGGACCTGAAGCTTTCTTT.